Described below is a single T cell receptor (beta chain) sequence and its context. With 1 base removed from V and 7 bases from J, the gap between germline ends came to 10 bases. This CDR3 has 13 amino acids. The germline gives CDR1 SEHNR, CDR2 FQNEAQ (reference sequence). The source of the sample is a study of blood T cell repertoires in COVID-19. About the study: The samples span acute and convalescent COVID-19 from the United States, Italy and Spain. PBMCs, B-cell-depleted T cells, or T cells were the source of the cDNA or gDNA that made up the material.

The authors' processing: Reference gene primer amplification in the assay estimated nucleated cell counts. Libraries were prepared by immunoSEQ multiplex PCR; TCRdb keeps only in-frame clonotypes and omits some of them. The V and J calls and the clone size are those of that table, but D and trimming were determined from the DNA. The table includes a few hundred thousand clones, 88% detected once. The source of this sequence is a middle-aged woman with acute COVID-19. The chain carries TRBV7-9 and TRBJ1-1; weak D call: TRBD1 (6 bases). Sequenced material: PBMCs or T cells enriched from blood (not recorded which). CDR3 protein: CASSLEGRGEAFF. The CDR3 coding sequence is TGTGCCAGCAGCTTAGAGGGCAGGGGTGAAGCTTTCTTT.